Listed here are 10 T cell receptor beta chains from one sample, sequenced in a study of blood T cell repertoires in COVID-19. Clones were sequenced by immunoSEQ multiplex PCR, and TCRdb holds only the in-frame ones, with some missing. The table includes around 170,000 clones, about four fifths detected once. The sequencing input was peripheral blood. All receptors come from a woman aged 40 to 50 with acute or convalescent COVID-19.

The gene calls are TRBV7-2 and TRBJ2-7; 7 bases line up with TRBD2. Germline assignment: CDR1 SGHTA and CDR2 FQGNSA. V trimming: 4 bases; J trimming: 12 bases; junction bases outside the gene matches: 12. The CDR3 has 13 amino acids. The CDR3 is CASSSNLGGPGYF. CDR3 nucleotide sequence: TGTGCCAGCAGCTCCAACTTGGGAGGGCCCGGGTACTTC.

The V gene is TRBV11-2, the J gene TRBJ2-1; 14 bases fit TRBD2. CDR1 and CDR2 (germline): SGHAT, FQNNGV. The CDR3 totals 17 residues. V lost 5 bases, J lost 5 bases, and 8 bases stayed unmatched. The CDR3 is CASSPRLAGGPHNEQFF. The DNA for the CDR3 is TGTGCCAGCAGCCCCCGACTAGCGGGGGGGCCCCACAATGAGCAGTTCTTC.

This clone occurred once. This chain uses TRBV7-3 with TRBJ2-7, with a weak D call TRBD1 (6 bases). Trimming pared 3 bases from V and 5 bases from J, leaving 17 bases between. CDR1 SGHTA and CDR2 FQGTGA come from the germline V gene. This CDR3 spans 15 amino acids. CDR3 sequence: CASSFGPLGGDEQYF. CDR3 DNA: TGTGCCAGCAGCTTCGGGCCCCTTGGGGGCGACGAGCAGTACTTC.

The CDR3 bases are TGTGCCAGCAGTAGCCACGGGACAGAAAATTCACCCCTCCACTTT. Amino acids: CASSSHGTENSPLHF. The rearrangement links TRBV6-5 to TRBJ1-6; TRBD1 aligns across 7 bases. After removal of 5 bases from V and 7 bases from J, the junction contained 8 bases not matched to a gene. This CDR3 spans 15 amino acids. The germline gives CDR1 MNHEY, CDR2 SVGAGI.

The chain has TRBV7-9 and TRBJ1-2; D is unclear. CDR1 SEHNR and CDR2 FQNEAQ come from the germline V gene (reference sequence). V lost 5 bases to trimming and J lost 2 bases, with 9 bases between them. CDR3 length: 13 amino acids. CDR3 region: CASSPYQNYGYTF. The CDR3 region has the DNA TGTGCCAGCAGCCCTTACCAGAACTATGGCTACACCTTC.

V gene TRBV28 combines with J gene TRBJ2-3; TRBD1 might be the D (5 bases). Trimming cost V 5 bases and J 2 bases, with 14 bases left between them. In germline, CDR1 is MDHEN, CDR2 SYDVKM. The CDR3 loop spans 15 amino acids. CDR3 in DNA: TGTGCCAGCAGTCCTAGTAGGGGTTACACAGATACGCAGTATTTT. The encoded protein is CASSPSRGYTDTQYF. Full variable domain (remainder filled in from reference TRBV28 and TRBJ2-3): DVKVTQSSRYLVKRTGEKVFLECVQDMDHENMFWYRQDPGLGLRLIYFSYDVKMKEKGDIPEGYSVSREKKERFSLILESASTNQTSMYLCASSPSRGYTDTQYFGPGTRLTVL.

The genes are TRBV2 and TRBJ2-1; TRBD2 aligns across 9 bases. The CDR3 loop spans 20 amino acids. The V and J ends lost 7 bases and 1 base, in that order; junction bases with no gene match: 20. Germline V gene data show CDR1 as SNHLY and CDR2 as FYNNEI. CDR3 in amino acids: CASKFRLLAGVEGSYNEQFF. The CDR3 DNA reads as TGTGCCAGCAAGTTTAGGCTCTTAGCGGGAGTGGAGGGGTCCTACAATGAGCAGTTCTTC.

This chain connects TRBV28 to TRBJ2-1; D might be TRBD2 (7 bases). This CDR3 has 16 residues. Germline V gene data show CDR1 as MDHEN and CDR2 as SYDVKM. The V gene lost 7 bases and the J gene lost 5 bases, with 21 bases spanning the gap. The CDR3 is CASIPAGRGANNEQFF. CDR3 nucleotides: TGTGCCAGCATTCCGGCGGGGAGGGGGGCAAACAATGAGCAGTTCTTC.

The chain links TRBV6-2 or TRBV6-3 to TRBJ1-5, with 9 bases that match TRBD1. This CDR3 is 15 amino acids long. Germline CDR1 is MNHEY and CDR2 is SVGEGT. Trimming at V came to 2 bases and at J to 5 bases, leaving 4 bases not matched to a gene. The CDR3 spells CASSYRRDRDQPQHF. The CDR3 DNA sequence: TGTGCCAGCAGTTACCGAAGGGACAGGGATCAGCCCCAGCATTTT.

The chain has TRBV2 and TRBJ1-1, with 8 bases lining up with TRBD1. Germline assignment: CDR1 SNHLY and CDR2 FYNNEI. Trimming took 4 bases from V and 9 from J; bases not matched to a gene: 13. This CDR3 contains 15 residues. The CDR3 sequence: CASSGPSGSRGQAFF. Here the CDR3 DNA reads TGTGCCAGCAGTGGTCCTTCCGGCTCCAGGGGGCAAGCTTTCTTT. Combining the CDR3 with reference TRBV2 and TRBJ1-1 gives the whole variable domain EPEVTQTPSHQVTQMGQEVILRCVPISNHLYFYWYRQILGQKVEFLVSFYNNEISEKSEIFDDQFSVERPDGSNFTLKIRSTKLEDSAMYFCASSGPSGSRGQAFFGQGTRLTVV.